A selection of T cell receptor beta chains follows, all from one sample in a study of blood T cell repertoires in COVID-19. Clones were sequenced by immunoSEQ multiplex PCR, and TCRdb holds only the in-frame ones, with some missing. The table lists under 350,000 clones, 65% to 90% of them singletons. Sequenced: PBMCs or T cells enriched from blood (not recorded which). These receptors originate from a woman aged 40 to 50 with acute COVID-19. The CDR3 runs from the conserved cysteine through the conserved F or W. The D gene is left open where the match is weak. Size tells how often a clone was seen (once, few, many) or the class of an expanded clone, and some rows leave it out.

J,D,V,size,DNA,CDR3
TRBJ2-1,TRBD2,TRBV28,.,TGTGCCAGCAGCCCCTCGGCTAGCGGGACCTACAATGAGCAGTTCTTC,CASSPSASGTYNEQFF
TRBJ1-1,.,TRBV10-3,.,TGTGCCATCAGTGTTGCAGGGAACACTGAAGCTTTCTTT,CAISVAGNTEAFF
TRBJ1-6,TRBD1,TRBV4-3,few,TGCGCCAGCAGCCAAATCGGGACAGGAGCTTCACCCCTCCACTTT,CASSQIGTGASPLHF
TRBJ1-2,.,TRBV27,.,TGTGCCAGCAGTTACCGACCTCAGGGGAGCTATGGCTACACCTTC,CASSYRPQGSYGYTF
TRBJ2-3,TRBD2,TRBV10-3,.,TGTGCCATCACCCGACTAGCGGGAGGGAACACAGATACGCAGTATTTT,CAITRLAGGNTDTQYF
TRBJ1-2,.,TRBV16,few,TGTGCCAGCAGCCACGATCACACAGGGTCGAGAGGGCGAGGGTACACCTTC,CASSHDHTGSRGRGYTF
TRBJ1-4,.,TRBV15,once,TGTGCCACCAGCGTTTCGTTAGGACAACTTAATGAAAAACTGTTTTTT,CATSVSLGQLNEKLFF
TRBJ2-2,TRBD2,TRBV11-2,once,TGTGCCAGCACATCGGGGACTAGTCAGGTCGGGGAGCTGTTTTTT,CASTSGTSQVGELFF
TRBJ1-3,TRBD1,TRBV4-3,few,TGCGCCAGCAGCCAAGCCTTGACAGGGGGTATGGTAGACACCATATATTTT,CASSQALTGGMVDTIYF
TRBJ1-4,.,TRBV4-3,.,TGCGCCAGCAGCCAAGGGGCAGGCGTCTATGAAAAACTGTTTTTT,CASSQGAGVYEKLFF
TRBJ1-1,TRBD1,TRBV28,few,TGTGCCAGCAGTTTTTGGGACAGGGTTCCGCGAACTGAAGCTTTCTTT,CASSFWDRVPRTEAFF
TRBJ1-1,TRBD1,TRBV19,.,TGTGCCAGTAGCCTGGACAGGCCTATGAACACTGAAGCTTTCTTT,CASSLDRPMNTEAFF
TRBJ2-1,.,TRBV3-1/TRBV3-2,.,TGTGCCAGCAGCCATCGGGGGAACAATGAGCAGTTCTTC,CASSHRGNNEQFF
TRBJ2-2,.,TRBV3-1/TRBV3-2,.,TGTGCCAGCAGCCAAACAGGGAGTACGAACACCGGGGAGCTGTTTTTT,CASSQTGSTNTGELFF
TRBJ1-1,.,TRBV6-5,once,TGTGCCAGCAGGGCCACAGGGTCAGTTTTCACTGAAGCTTTCTTT,CASRATGSVFTEAFF
TRBJ1-1,.,TRBV18,.,TGTGCCAGCTCACCAAGGGTTCTCCAGGGGACTGAAGCTTTCTTT,CASSPRVLQGTEAFF
TRBJ1-5,.,TRBV6-6,.,TGTGCCAGCAGTGCGGGGCAGCCCCAGCATTTT,CASSAGQPQHF
TRBJ1-6,.,TRBV7-2,.,TGTGCCAGCAGCTTGACTACAGGGACCGGTTCACCCCTCCACTTT,CASSLTTGTGSPLHF
TRBJ1-5,TRBD1,TRBV7-2,.,TGTGCCAGCAACGAGAGAGGGGGCCTAGAGCCCCAGCATTTT,CASNERGGLEPQHF
TRBJ2-7,TRBD1,TRBV7-2,.,TGTGCCAGCAGCCAAGGACAGGTCCCCTACGAGCAGTACTTC,CASSQGQVPYEQYF
TRBJ2-5,TRBD2,TRBV28,.,TGTGCCAGCAGTCTGCGGGGAGCGGGAGTTGCAGAGACCCAGTACTTC,CASSLRGAGVAETQYF
TRBJ2-1,TRBD2,TRBV15,.,TGTGCCACCTTAAGCGGGAGGGCCGGGAATGAGCAGTTCTTC,CATLSGRAGNEQFF
TRBJ1-2,.,TRBV10-3,few,TGTGCCATCAGTGAGGGGAGTGATGGCTACACCTTC,CAISEGSDGYTF
TRBJ2-5,.,TRBV3-1/TRBV3-2,.,TGTGCCAGCAGCCTCTTCCAAGAGACCCAGTACTTC,CASSLFQETQYF
TRBJ1-1,TRBD1,TRBV6-5,.,TGTGCCAGCAGTTGGGACAGAAACACTGAAGCTTTCTTT,CASSWDRNTEAFF
TRBJ2-7,.,TRBV4-3,.,TGCGCCAGCAGCCAAGATAGGACAGCCTCCTACGAGCAGTACTTC,CASSQDRTASYEQYF
TRBJ2-4,.,TRBV7-9,.,TGTGCCAGCAGCTTAGTTAACTCTCTCCCAAACATTCAGTACTTC,CASSLVNSLPNIQYF
TRBJ2-4,.,TRBV18,.,TGTGCCAGCTCACCGACGGCAGGGAACAGCGAAAACATTCAGTACTTC,CASSPTAGNSENIQYF
TRBJ1-6,TRBD1,TRBV7-9,.,TGTGCCAGCAGATACTCCCCGACAGGGGTGCCTAATTCACCCCTCCACTTT,CASRYSPTGVPNSPLHF
TRBJ2-2,TRBD1,TRBV7-9,.,TGTGCCAGCAGCTTCGACAGGGTCACCGGGGAGCTGTTTTTT,CASSFDRVTGELFF
TRBJ2-7,TRBD1,TRBV12-5,.,TGTGCTAGTGGTTTGGTACAGGGGACAGGGAACTACGAGCAGTACTTC,CASGLVQGTGNYEQYF
TRBJ1-6,.,TRBV4-2,.,TGTGCCAGCAGCCAAGAGCCCGCAGGTCTAAATTCACCCCTCCACTTT,CASSQEPAGLNSPLHF
TRBJ1-5,.,TRBV18,.,TGTGCCAGCTCACCAGACAGGCCCAATCAGCCCCAGCATTTT,CASSPDRPNQPQHF
TRBJ1-1,TRBD1,TRBV7-9,.,TGTGCCAGCAGCTTCGAGCTTGCAGGGGGAACTGAAGCTTTCTTT,CASSFELAGGTEAFF
TRBJ2-7,TRBD1,TRBV10-3,.,TGTGCCATCAGTGGGGGACAGGGTGGCTACGAGCAGTACTTC,CAISGGQGGYEQYF
TRBJ2-5,TRBD2,TRBV20-1,once,TGCAGTGCTAGTCACGGGAGGCCCGCTGGGGCCCAGTACTTC,CSASHGRPAGAQYF
TRBJ1-6,TRBD1,TRBV19,.,TGTGCCAGTAGTAAACTCGGACAGGGAAGCTCCTATAATTCACCCCTCCACTTT,CASSKLGQGSSYNSPLHF
TRBJ1-6,.,TRBV4-3,.,TGCGCCAGCAGCCAAGACAGGGCTGGAAGTTCACCCCTCCACTTT,CASSQDRAGSSPLHF
TRBJ1-1,.,TRBV5-5,.,TGTGCCAGCAGCTTGTTGACCGGGATTGAAGCTTTCTTT,CASSLLTGIEAFF
TRBJ2-3,.,TRBV4-3,.,TGCGCCAGCAGCCAAGATCTTGTCGGCGGGCGAAGCACAGATACGCAGTATTTT,CASSQDLVGGRSTDTQYF
TRBJ1-1,.,TRBV12-3/TRBV12-4,few,TGTGCCAGCACCCTGACAGGACAAAGAGCTTTCTTT,CASTLTGQRAFF
TRBJ1-6,TRBD1,TRBV7-2,.,TGTGCCAGCAGCTCCCAGGGACAGGGGTATTCACCCCTCCACTTT,CASSSQGQGYSPLHF
TRBJ2-2,.,TRBV9,.,TGTGCCAGCAGCGTAGGATCATCCTTAGCTGGGGAGCTGTTTTTT,CASSVGSSLAGELFF
TRBJ2-1,TRBD2,TRBV7-2,.,TGTGCCAGCAGCTTATTAGCCAATCTTGGGCTAGCGGGAGTCAATGAGCAGTTCTTC,CASSLLANLGLAGVNEQFF
TRBJ1-2,TRBD1,TRBV10-3,few,TGTGCCATCAGGACCGGGACAGGGCTTCGGGTCTACACCTTC,CAIRTGTGLRVYTF
TRBJ1-1,.,TRBV21-1,.,TGTGCCAGCAGCAAAGGAAACCTCAGGAACACTGAAGCTTTCTTT,CASSKGNLRNTEAFF
TRBJ2-3,.,TRBV5-1,.,TGCGCCAGCAGCCCGACAGACCCTAGCACAGATACGCAGTATTTT,CASSPTDPSTDTQYF